This T cell receptor beta chain was documented in a study of T cell responses to AZD1222 COVID-19 vaccine. Overall study findings and caveats: Once two AZD1222 doses were given, Spike-specific TCR breadth and depth went up.

Sequencing was performed with immunoSEQ multiplex PCR; in TCRdb, only in-frame clones are kept and a portion is missing. The data contain 150,000 or so clones, under 95% of them singletons. The CDR3 is 12 residues long. With V trimmed by 5 bases and J by 7 bases, 3 bases remained unmatched. Germline V CDR1 and CDR2: SEHNR, FQNEAQ (reference sequence). This clone appeared once. What it binds is unknown. The chain recombines TRBV7-9 with TRBJ1-1, with 8 bases lining up with TRBD1. This specimen was peripheral blood, taken on day 0 of AZD1222 vaccination. The TCR sequence derives from an adult in good health. Here the CDR3 DNA reads TGTGCCAGCAGCATTACAGGGGGTGAAGCTTTCTTT. This translates into CASSITGGEAFF.